The present T cell receptor (beta chain) was sequenced within a study of read filtering for tumor transcriptome and immune sequencing. Points from the study as a whole: Even smaller IR-seq throughput identified most shared clonotypes.

Molecular barcoded adaptors covering alpha/delta and beta/gamma chains were used on 400 to 450 ng RNA. Each CDR3 protein gets one entry after TCRdb re-called the reads with MiXCR. The sample has 30,000 to 40,000 distinct CDR3 sequences; over 9.5% are singletons. CDR1 and CDR2 (germline): DFQATT, SNEGSKA (reference sequence). V was pared by 3 bases and J by 5 bases, with 13 bases between. The CDR3 sequence is 13 residues long. This clonotype was detected ten times or more. The antigen is not known. The rearrangement uses TRBV20-1 and TRBJ1-1; no definite D call. Sequenced material: a population of CD138-negative cells sorted from bone marrow. The receptor's source is a donor at least 40 years old with multiple myeloma. In DNA, the CDR3 is TGCAGTGCTAGGGGTCCTCGGAGGACTGAAGCTTTCTTT. Translated: CSARGPRRTEAFF.